This entry lists 8 T cell receptor beta chains sequenced from one sample in a study of T cell changes during pregnancy in multiple sclerosis. Some clones are missing from TCRdb's copy, which holds only in-frame ones; the method was immunoSEQ multiplex PCR. Among around 72,000 clones listed, roughly 92% were seen once. This sample comprised peripheral blood, obtained in the second trimester of pregnancy. The source of these receptors is a female donor in good health, enrolled as a control in a pregnancy study.

The rearrangement joins TRBV4-2 to TRBJ1-1; tentatively, D is TRBD1 (5 bases). In germline, CDR1 is LGHNA, CDR2 YNFKEQ. The CDR3 runs 16 residues. Trimming took 3 bases from V and 3 from J, leaving 17 bases between them. CDR3: CASSHSRGSVDTEAFF. The CDR3 DNA reads TGTGCCAGCAGCCACTCCCGGGGGTCCGTTGACACTGAAGCTTTCTTT.

Written as DNA, the CDR3 is TGCGCCAGCAGCCAAGAGGGTCGGGGGGCCTATGGCTACACCTTC. It codes for CASSQEGRGAYGYTF. The gene calls are TRBV4-3 and TRBJ1-2, with D possibly being TRBD1 (6 bases). Germline CDR1 is LGHNA and CDR2 is YSLEER. Trimming shortened V by 0 bases and J by 4 bases, and 12 bases separated the two germline ends. This CDR3 has 15 residues.

V and J are TRBV28 and TRBJ2-6; tentative D call: TRBD1 (5 bases). The CDR3 loop spans 16 amino acids. Germline-derived CDR1 and CDR2 are MDHEN and SYDVKM. Trimming removed 6 bases at V and 0 bases at J, with 12 bases between. The CDR3 sequence: CASRATGNSGANVLTF. As DNA, the CDR3 is TGTGCCAGCAGAGCCACAGGAAACTCTGGGGCCAACGTCCTGACTTTC.

The rearrangement uses TRBV12-5 and TRBJ2-7; D is perhaps TRBD2 (5 bases). Between the trimmed V and J ends, which lost 5 bases and 3 bases, there was a span of 8 bases. This CDR3 is 12 amino acids long. Germline lookup yields CDR1 LGHNT and CDR2 FRNRAP. The chain's CDR3 is CASGPGNYEQYF. CDR3 coding DNA: TGTGCTAGTGGTCCGGGAAACTACGAGCAGTACTTC. Full variable domain (remainder filled in from reference TRBV12-5 and TRBJ2-7): DARVTQTPRHKVTEMGQEVTMRCQPILGHNTVFWYRQTMMQGLELLAYFRNRAPLDDSGMPKDRFSAEMPDATLATLKIQPSEPRDSAVYFCASGPGNYEQYFGPGTRLTVT.

The chain joins TRBV5-6 to TRBJ1-4; 9 positions match TRBD1. V was pared by 3 bases and J by 8 bases, with 5 bases of the junction left unmatched. This CDR3 has 14 residues. CDR1 and CDR2 (germline): SGHDT, YYEEEE. In DNA, the CDR3 is TGTGCCAGCAGCTCGACAGGGGGGGACGAAAAACTGTTTTTT. It codes for CASSSTGGDEKLFF.

DNA for the CDR3: TGTGCCAGCGCATCGGGCAGCGGGGGACAGCAGACCCAGTACTTC. It codes for CASASGSGGQQTQYF. The chain joins TRBV5-4 to TRBJ2-5; D is possibly TRBD2 (8 bases). The CDR3 is 15 amino acids. With 7 bases removed from V and 6 bases from J, the gap between germline ends came to 22 bases. CDR1 is SGHNT and CDR2 is YYREEE in the germline V gene (reference sequence).

The chain recombines TRBV5-1 with TRBJ2-7; D is unresolved. Trimming removed 5 bases at V and 3 bases at J, with 15 bases between. Germline CDR1 reads SGHRS; CDR2 reads YFSETQ. There are 14 residues in the CDR3. CDR3 DNA: TGCGCCAGCAGTTACGGTCGGGTACTCTACGAGCAGTACTTC. Protein sequence: CASSYGRVLYEQYF. The full variable domain, its missing parts supplied by reference TRBV5-1 and TRBJ2-7, is KAGVTQTPRYLIKTRGQQVTLSCSPISGHRSVSWYQQTPGQGLQFLFEYFSETQRNKGNFPGRFSGRQFSNSRSEMNVSTLELGDSALYLCASSYGRVLYEQYFGPGTRLTVT.

The rearrangement uses TRBV2 and TRBJ1-2, with D possibly TRBD1 on 6 matching bases. Trimming left V 2 bases short and J 4 bases short, with 11 bases between. The CDR3 contains 14 residues. From germline, CDR1 is SNHLY and CDR2 FYNNEI. CDR3 loop: CASSESRQAYGYTF. For the CDR3, the DNA is TGTGCCAGCAGTGAAAGCAGACAGGCCTATGGCTACACCTTC.